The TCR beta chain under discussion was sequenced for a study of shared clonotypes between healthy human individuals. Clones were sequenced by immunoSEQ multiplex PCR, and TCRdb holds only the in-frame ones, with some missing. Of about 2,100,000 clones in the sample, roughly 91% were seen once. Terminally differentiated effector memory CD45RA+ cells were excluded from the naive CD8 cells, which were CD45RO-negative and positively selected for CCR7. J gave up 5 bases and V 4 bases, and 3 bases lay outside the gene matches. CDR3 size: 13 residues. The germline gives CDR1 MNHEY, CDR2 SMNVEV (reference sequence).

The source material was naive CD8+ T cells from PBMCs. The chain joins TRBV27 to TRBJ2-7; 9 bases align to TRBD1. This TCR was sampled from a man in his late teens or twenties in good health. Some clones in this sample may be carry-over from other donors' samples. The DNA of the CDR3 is TGTGCCAGCAGTTACAGGGGGCCCAACGAGCAGTACTTC. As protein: CASSYRGPNEQYF.